One sample yielded the 15 T cell receptor beta chains listed below, sequenced in a study of T cell clonality in common variable immunodeficiency. General study points: Common variable immunodeficiency TCR beta sequences reportedly had fewer deletions and N-nucleotide insertions.

Clones were sequenced by immunoSEQ multiplex PCR, and TCRdb holds only the in-frame ones, with some missing. The sample shows tens of thousands of clones, no singletons; the ten largest hold around 5.9%. For these receptors, no antigen is known. Sequencing used peripheral blood mononuclear cells. These receptors were collected from a human donor with common variable immunodeficiency.

Regarding this clone: The CDR3 end is not reached by the read, which stops 3 residues before it; the germline J gene fills it in. The rearrangement joins TRBV20-1 to TRBJ1-4; maybe TRBD1 (5 bases). The V end was cut by 7 bases, the J end by 7 bases, with 10 bases between. The germline V gene encodes CDR1 DFQATT and CDR2 SNEGSKA (reference sequence). The CDR3 extends over 11 amino acids. The DNA read from the CDR3 is TGCAGTGTCGGCAGGGCTGAAAAA. Translating gives CSVGRAEK. The entire CDR3 sequence reads CSVGRAEKLFF.

This clone came up a few times. The missing CDR3 end, 3 residues past where the read stops, is filled in from the germline J gene. V and J are TRBV7-3 and TRBJ2-5; a weak D match, TRBD1 (5 bases). Trimming took off 5 bases at V and 0 bases at J, with 13 bases between the two ends. CDR1 is SGHTA and CDR2 is FQGTGA in the germline V gene. The CDR3 has 15 amino acids. The CDR3 spells CASSPTGTYQETQYF. The sequenced part of the CDR3 DNA is TGTGCCAGCAGCCCAACAGGCACGTACCAAGAGACC.

This clone was observed many times. The read terminates 3 residues ahead of where the CDR3 ends, so the germline J gene completes it. The chain employs TRBV7-2 and TRBJ1-1; D gene uncertain. Germline lookup yields CDR1 SGHTA and CDR2 FQGNSA. This CDR3 has 13 amino acids. V lost 1 base and J 4 bases, leaving 7 bases between the germline ends. The sequenced part of the CDR3 DNA is TGTGCCAGCAGCTTAGAGGGTACCACTGAA. Amino acids: CASSLEGTTE. The CDR3, in full, reads CASSLEGTTEAFF.

This clone was detected many times. Read sequence stops 3 residues before the CDR3 end, and the germline J gene provides the missing end. The chain employs TRBV10-3 and TRBJ1-2; a possible D gene is TRBD1 (6 bases). Germline V gene data show CDR1 as ENHRY and CDR2 as SYGVKD. The CDR3 runs 16 residues. The CDR3 region is CAISRGRGVTGGGYTF. CDR3 bases read: TGTGCCATATCTCGGGGCAGGGGCGTTACGGGGGGAGGC.

This clone was found a few times. The sequence runs out 3 residues before the end of the CDR3; the remainder is reconstructed from the germline J gene. The J gene is TRBJ1-5, the V gene TRBV6-2 or TRBV6-3; D uncertain. Trimming took 0 bases from V and 0 from J, leaving 9 bases between them. The CDR3 has 16 residues. Germline assignment: CDR1 MNHEY and CDR2 SVGEGT. CDR3 in amino acids: CASSYSSLYSNQPQHF. The sequenced part of the CDR3 DNA is TGTGCCAGCAGTTACTCGTCCCTTTATAGCAATCAGCCC.

This clone was counted many times. From the germline J gene comes the end of the CDR3, since the read stops 3 residues before it. The chain has TRBV6-4 and TRBJ2-7; TRBD1 aligns across 9 bases. The CDR3 has 15 residues. With V trimmed by 4 bases and J by 4 bases, 8 bases remained unmatched. The germline V gene encodes CDR1 MRHNA and CDR2 SNTAGT. CDR3 protein: CASSATGTGQYEQYF. The part of the CDR3 DNA that was read is TGTGCCAGCAGTGCTACCGGGACAGGGCAATACGAG.

This clone was counted only a few times. Coverage ceases 3 residues before the CDR3 finishes, and the germline J gene fills in the end. This chain joins TRBV6-4 and TRBJ2-1; tentatively, D is TRBD2 (7 bases). The V gene's germline CDR1 is MRHNA and CDR2 SNTAGT. Trimming took off 2 bases at V and 2 bases at J, with 10 bases between the two ends. This CDR3 has 15 amino acids. CDR3 region: CASSDGGGAYNEQFF. The CDR3 bases that were read are TGTGCCAGCAGTGACGGAGGGGGGGCCTACAATGAG.

In this sample, this clone turned up many times. The read ends 3 residues before the CDR3 terminus; that terminus is restored from the germline J gene. V gene TRBV19 combines with J gene TRBJ1-1; TRBD1 is a possible D gene (5 bases). The germline V and J ends were trimmed by 10 bases and 7 bases, with 22 bases remaining between them. Germline V CDR1 and CDR2: LNHDA, SQIVND (reference sequence). This CDR3 is built from 14 residues. The CDR3 here is CATAEGRGGGEAFF. The sequenced CDR3 bases are TGTGCCACCGCAGAGGGGAGAGGTGGAGGTGAA.

Comments on this clone: The missing CDR3 end, 3 residues past where the read stops, is filled in from the germline J gene. V usage is TRBV30 and J usage is TRBJ1-2; D is possibly TRBD1 (6 bases). Between the trimmed V and J ends, which lost 7 bases and 2 bases, there was a span of 14 bases. Per germline, CDR1 GTSNPN and CDR2 SVGIG (reference sequence). CDR3 length: 13 residues. The DNA read from the CDR3 is TGTGCCTCGGCCCCACAGGGAAACTATGGC. Its protein is CASAPQGNYG. The full CDR3 sequence reads CASAPQGNYGYTF.

A remark on this clone: The read stops 3 residues short of the end of the CDR3; the missing end is completed from the germline J gene. The V call is TRBV7-3, the J call TRBJ1-1; TRBD1 matches 8 bases. Trimming cost V 4 bases and J 1 base; bases outside gene matches: 11. Germline CDR1 SGHTA, CDR2 FQGTGA. The CDR3 sequence is 17 residues long. Incomplete CDR3 DNA: TGTGCCAGCAGCTCGCTACCGACAGGGGCGACGAACACTGAA. Its translation: CASSSLPTGATNTE. The CDR3 reads in full as CASSSLPTGATNTEAFF.

This clone was recorded a few times. The CDR3 end falls 3 residues outside the read, so it is completed with the germline J gene. This chain uses TRBV7-7 with TRBJ2-3; 7 bases match TRBD2. V was pared by 1 base and J by 3 bases, with 10 bases of the junction left unmatched. Germline V gene data show CDR1 as SSHAT and CDR2 as FNYEAQ (reference sequence). CDR3 size: 17 residues. Here the CDR3 reads CASSLGEVGGRTDTQYF. Partial CDR3 DNA: TGTGCCAGCAGCTTAGGAGAAGTGGGGGGGAGGACAGATACG.

Regarding this clone: The read is 3 residues too short to cover the CDR3 end, so that end is filled in from the germline J gene. This sample includes further DNA sequences coding for the same CDR3. This chain uses TRBV7-2 with TRBJ1-5; D might be TRBD1 (5 bases). The V and J ends lost 0 bases and 7 bases respectively, with 16 bases between them. This CDR3 has 16 residues. Germline V lookup: CDR1 SGHTA, CDR2 FQGNSA. CDR3: CASSLAPTRAGQPQHF. The CDR3 bases that were read are TGTGCCAGCAGCTTAGCGCCCACCAGGGCAGGGCAGCCC.

This clone is medium-sized. The read halts 3 residues ahead of the CDR3 end, with the missing end drawn from the germline J gene. The gene calls are TRBV20-1 and TRBJ1-2, with D perhaps matching TRBD1 (5 bases). Trimming left V 7 bases short and J 4 bases short, with 19 bases between. The CDR3 extends over 14 amino acids. CDR1 is DFQATT and CDR2 is SNEGSKA in the germline V gene (reference sequence). Incomplete CDR3 DNA: TGCAGTGGCCTCCGATTAGGGGCGGTCTATGGC. As protein: CSGLRLGAVYG. The full CDR3 protein reads CSGLRLGAVYGYTF.

This clone was picked up many times. The read comes to an end 3 residues before the CDR3 does, leaving the germline J gene to fill in the end. The chain carries TRBV18 and TRBJ2-5; the D gene is possibly TRBD2 (6 bases). V dropped 1 base and J dropped 2 bases, with 11 bases sitting between them. The germline V gene encodes CDR1 KGHSH and CDR2 LQKENI. The CDR3 contains 15 residues. CDR3 protein: CASSPLHGGQETQYF. The sequenced part of the CDR3 DNA is TGTGCCAGCTCACCACTTCACGGGGGACAAGAGACC.

This clone was counted only a few times. The DNA ends 3 residues before the CDR3 does, and the rest of the CDR3 is filled in from the germline J gene. This chain links TRBV20-1 with TRBJ2-7; D uncertain. V lost 5 bases, J lost 0 bases, and 17 bases lay in between. The CDR3 totals 15 residues. Germline lookup yields CDR1 DFQATT and CDR2 SNEGSKA (reference sequence). The CDR3 is CSAFREKPSSYEQYF. The covered CDR3 bases are TGCAGTGCTTTCCGAGAAAAGCCCTCCTCCTACGAG.